These 29 T cell receptor beta chains were sequenced from one sample in a study of blood T cell repertoires in COVID-19. Clones were sequenced by immunoSEQ multiplex PCR, and TCRdb holds only the in-frame ones, with some missing. The data contain approximately 300,000 clones, approximately 88% of them singletons. The sample taken for sequencing was peripheral blood. The receptors were sampled from a young man who had recovered from COVID-19.

V usage is TRBV16 and J usage is TRBJ2-7; D is possibly TRBD1 (6 bases). Germline V gene sequence: CDR1 KGHSY, CDR2 FQNENV. V lost 3 bases, J lost 1 base, and 10 bases lay in between. This CDR3 contains 14 residues. CDR3 sequence (DNA): TGTGCCAGCAGCCATTACAGGGAGTCCTACGAGCAGTACTTC. This sequence encodes CASSHYRESYEQYF.

The rearrangement joins TRBV4-3 to TRBJ2-6; the D is unclear. CDR1 is LGHNA, CDR2 YSLEER, per germline. The CDR3 length is 16 residues. V gave up 0 bases and J gave up 4 bases, with 10 bases separating them. The CDR3 DNA reads as TGCGCCAGCAGCCAAGACCTCGTTTTCGGGGCCAACGTCCTGACTTTC. Translated, it gives CASSQDLVFGANVLTF.

The CDR3 nucleotides are TGTGCCAGCAGCTTTTCCGGGACAGGGTGGGATGAGCAGTTCTTC. Translated: CASSFSGTGWDEQFF. The chain carries TRBV7-9 and TRBJ2-1; TRBD1 matches at 9 bases. Trimming removed 3 bases from V and 8 bases from J; junction bases left unmatched: 8. Germline V gives CDR1 SEHNR, CDR2 FQNEAQ (reference sequence). The CDR3 is 15 residues long.

The rearrangement joins TRBV27 to TRBJ1-2; possible D gene TRBD1, 5 bases. CDR3 length: 15 amino acids. The V gene lost 5 bases and the J gene lost 7 bases, with 20 bases spanning the gap. Germline V lookup: CDR1 MNHEY, CDR2 SMNVEV (reference sequence). The CDR3 DNA is TGTGCCAGCAGTATCAATCCTTTGGGGGGTGTTGGCTACACCTTC. Residues: CASSINPLGGVGYTF.

There are a few counts of this clone. This chain uses TRBV2 with TRBJ1-1; weak D call: TRBD1 (5 bases). Trimming removed 7 bases from V and 1 base from J, with 13 bases in between. Per the germline V gene, CDR1 is SNHLY and CDR2 is FYNNEI. The CDR3 runs to 14 residues. The CDR3 sequence: CASIRGSENTEAFF. CDR3 nucleotides: TGTGCCAGCATAAGGGGATCGGAGAACACTGAAGCTTTCTTT.

In this sample, this clone turned up once. V and J are TRBV7-8 and TRBJ2-5; TRBD1 aligns across 8 bases. From germline, CDR1 is SGHVS and CDR2 FQNEAQ. CDR3 length: 17 residues. J was trimmed by 9 bases and V by 5 bases; bases with no gene match: 20. In DNA form, the CDR3 reads TGTGCCAGCAGCCAACGCCCGGGACAGGTACGATGTAGGGCCCAGTACTTC. It encodes CASSQRPGQVRCRAQYF.

The chain links TRBV29-1 to TRBJ1-1; 8 bases are shared with TRBD1. Germline values: CDR1 SQVTM, CDR2 ANQGSEA. V gave up 7 bases and J gave up 1 base; unmatched junction bases: 8. This CDR3 is built from 14 residues. The CDR3, as DNA: TGCAGCGCCCGCAGGGGGCCAGGGAACACTGAAGCTTTCTTT. It is translated as CSARRGPGNTEAFF.

This clone was counted between two and nine times. The CDR3 here is CASSQSGENTGELFF. The CDR3 DNA reads as TGTGCCAGCAGCCAAAGCGGGGAGAACACCGGGGAGCTGTTTTTT. V usage is TRBV4-2 and J usage is TRBJ2-2; 7 bases are a match to TRBD2. V lost 2 bases, J lost 1 base, and 1 base stayed unmatched. This CDR3 has 15 amino acids. Germline CDR1 reads LGHNA; CDR2 reads YNFKEQ.

The chain carries TRBV6-6 and TRBJ1-1; 8 bases are shared with TRBD1. The trim removed 2 bases at V and 6 bases at J, leaving 5 bases unmatched. The length of the CDR3 is 14 residues. Germline loops: CDR1 MNHNY, CDR2 SVGAGI (reference sequence). The DNA for the CDR3 is TGTGCCAGCAGTTACCTAGACAGGGGACCTGAAGCTTTCTTT. It specifies CASSYLDRGPEAFF.

The chain carries TRBV11-3 and TRBJ2-5, with 12 bases fitting TRBD1. Germline lookup yields CDR1 SGHNT and CDR2 YENEEA. The CDR3 covers 17 residues. The V gene end was trimmed by 1 base and the J gene end by 5 bases; junction bases not matched to a gene: 8. CDR3 residues: CASSLASGTGGSETQYF. CDR3 coding DNA: TGTGCCAGCAGCTTAGCTTCCGGGACAGGGGGCTCGGAGACCCAGTACTTC.

V usage is TRBV7-2 and J usage is TRBJ1-1; 8 positions agree with TRBD1. The CDR3 is made up of 18 amino acids. Per the germline V gene, CDR1 is SGHTA and CDR2 is FQGNSA. The V gene end was trimmed by 5 bases and the J gene end by 0 bases; junction bases not matched to a gene: 14. In nucleotides, the CDR3 is TGTGCCAGCAGCACACAGGGGGTCTTATTGAAAATGAACACTGAAGCTTTCTTT. Amino acid sequence: CASSTQGVLLKMNTEAFF.

The chain couples TRBV4-1 to TRBJ2-1; the D gene is possibly TRBD2 (5 bases). CDR3 size: 13 residues. Trimming took off 7 bases at V and 2 bases at J, with 9 bases between the two ends. Per the germline V gene, CDR1 is MGHRA and CDR2 is YSYEKL. The CDR3 is CASTRTPYNEQFF. CDR3 nucleotide sequence: TGCGCCAGCACACGGACTCCCTACAATGAGCAGTTCTTC.

The chain recombines TRBV4-1 with TRBJ2-1; TRBD2 matches at 7 bases. This CDR3 spans 17 amino acids. Germline CDR1 and CDR2: MGHRA and YSYEKL. The trim removed 0 bases at V and 7 bases at J, leaving 12 bases unmatched. The CDR3 sequence is CASSQDRREGLGNEQFF. CDR3 in DNA: TGCGCCAGCAGCCAAGATAGAAGGGAGGGCCTAGGAAATGAGCAGTTCTTC.

The DNA of the CDR3 is TGTGCCAGCAGTTACGGTTCGGGTTATGGCTACACCTTC. Amino acid sequence: CASSYGSGYGYTF. The chain employs TRBV6-5 and TRBJ1-2; D is unclear. V shed 2 bases and J shed 5 bases, with 9 bases lying between them. CDR3 length: 13 residues. Germline CDR1 MNHEY, CDR2 SVGAGI.

This clone was found once. V usage is TRBV2 and J usage is TRBJ1-3; TRBD1 matches 9 bases. The trim removed 5 bases at V and 0 bases at J, leaving 20 bases unmatched. Germline lookup yields CDR1 SNHLY and CDR2 FYNNEI. CDR3 size: 21 residues. The CDR3 region has the DNA TGTGCCAGCAGTCCTAGGGGGTCGGGACAGGGCCTTATATTCTCTGGAAACACCATATATTTT. Translation: CASSPRGSGQGLIFSGNTIYF.

The chain recombines TRBV27 with TRBJ1-5; TRBD1 is a possible D gene (6 bases). CDR1 MNHEY and CDR2 SMNVEV come from the germline V gene (reference sequence). The V end lost 2 bases, the J end lost 0 bases, and 8 bases lay between the germline ends. The CDR3 length is 15 residues. CDR3 nucleotide sequence: TGTGCCAGCAGTTTAACAGGGACTAGCAATCAGCCCCAGCATTTT. Its protein product is CASSLTGTSNQPQHF.

The chain employs TRBV2 and TRBJ1-4, with 8 bases fitting TRBD1. CDR1 and CDR2 (germline): SNHLY, FYNNEI. The junction had 2 bases not matched to a gene; V was cut back by 4 bases and J by 7 bases. CDR3 length equals 13 residues. The CDR3 coding sequence is TGTGCCAGCAGTGCCAGGGGGCTTGAAAAACTGTTTTTT. Protein: CASSARGLEKLFF.

The chain is built from TRBV7-9 and TRBJ1-1; D uncertain. The CDR3 is made up of 14 amino acids. Per the germline V gene, CDR1 is SEHNR and CDR2 is FQNEAQ (reference sequence). Trimming pared 5 bases from V and 3 bases from J, leaving 13 bases between. The CDR3 reads CASSPFREDTEAFF. The CDR3 coding sequence is TGTGCCAGCAGCCCCTTTAGGGAGGACACTGAAGCTTTCTTT.

The chain couples TRBV29-1 to TRBJ2-2, with D possibly matching TRBD1 (5 bases). V lost 7 bases and J 1 base, leaving 10 bases between the germline ends. This CDR3 comprises 13 residues. Germline CDR1 and CDR2: SQVTM and ANQGSEA. The CDR3 reads CSARRENTGELFF. Written as DNA, the CDR3 is TGCAGCGCTCGCAGGGAGAACACCGGGGAGCTGTTTTTT.

The chain recombines TRBV5-1 with TRBJ1-4; D is perhaps TRBD1 (6 bases). CDR3 size: 14 residues. Trimming left V 5 bases short and J 5 bases short, with 13 bases between. Germline V gives CDR1 SGHRS, CDR2 YFSETQ. As DNA, the CDR3 is TGCGCCAGCAGGCCCGGGACATACAATGAAAAACTGTTTTTT. As protein: CASRPGTYNEKLFF. The full variable domain, with the rest looked up from reference TRBV5-1 and TRBJ1-4, is KAGVTQTPRYLIKTRGQQVTLSCSPISGHRSVSWYQQTPGQGLQFLFEYFSETQRNKGNFPGRFSGRQFSNSRSEMNVSTLELGDSALYLCASRPGTYNEKLFFGSGTQLSVL.

This clone has a single count. The chain uses TRBV7-2 and TRBJ2-7; tentatively, D is TRBD2 (6 bases). V shed 3 bases and J shed 3 bases, with 12 bases lying between them. This CDR3 region has 14 residues. Germline-derived CDR1 and CDR2 are SGHTA and FQGNSA. CDR3 coding DNA: TGTGCCAGCAGCTTGGGCCGACTAGACTACGAGCAGTACTTC. This translates into CASSLGRLDYEQYF.

This chain connects TRBV19 to TRBJ2-7, with 7 positions matching TRBD1. This CDR3 contains 14 residues. The V segment lost 4 bases and the J segment 3 bases; nucleotides outside the gene matches: 6. Germline loops: CDR1 LNHDA, CDR2 SQIVND (reference sequence). CDR3 sequence: CASSRVTGIYEQYF. CDR3 DNA sequence: TGTGCCAGTAGTAGGGTGACAGGGATCTACGAGCAGTACTTC.

V gene TRBV7-9 combines with J gene TRBJ2-7; D perhaps matches TRBD1 (6 bases). This CDR3 is 14 amino acids long. CDR1 is SEHNR and CDR2 is FQNEAQ in the germline V gene (reference sequence). Deletions cut 2 bases from V and 2 bases from J, with 10 bases between. CDR3 coding DNA: TGTGCCAGCAGCTTATCACAGGGCCCCTACGAGCAGTACTTC. As protein: CASSLSQGPYEQYF.

This clone was recorded once. The J gene is TRBJ2-1, the V gene TRBV7-9; 7 nucleotides align to TRBD2. The CDR3 extends over 15 amino acids. Trimming took 5 bases from V and 5 from J; bases not matched to a gene: 9. CDR1 is SEHNR and CDR2 is FQNEAQ in the germline V gene (reference sequence). CDR3 sequence reads: CASSRGSSADNEQFF. DNA for the CDR3: TGTGCCAGCAGCCGCGGGAGTTCGGCTGACAATGAGCAGTTCTTC.

The rearrangement joins TRBV12-5 to TRBJ1-2; TRBD1 matches 9 bases. V shed 5 bases and J 7 bases; nucleotides not matched to a gene: 5. The CDR3 runs 13 residues. CDR1 LGHNT and CDR2 FRNRAP come from the germline V gene. The DNA for the CDR3 is TGTGCTAGTGGTCCCGGGACAGGGTTTGGCTACACCTTC. This sequence encodes CASGPGTGFGYTF.

The chain uses TRBV7-2 and TRBJ2-7; 7 bases match TRBD1. The CDR3 covers 13 residues. CDR1 and CDR2 (germline): SGHTA, FQGNSA. The V and J ends lost 7 bases and 0 bases, in that order; junction bases with no gene match: 3. The CDR3 loop reads CASNRQGSYEQYF. CDR3 DNA sequence: TGTGCCAGCAACCGACAGGGCTCCTACGAGCAGTACTTC.

V is TRBV27 and J is TRBJ1-1; 9 bases are a match to TRBD1. CDR1 MNHEY and CDR2 SMNVEV come from the germline V gene (reference sequence). This CDR3 region has 13 residues. V shed 2 bases and J 11 bases; nucleotides not matched to a gene: 6. CDR3 DNA: TGTGCCAGCAGTTTAACCCGGGACAGGGTGGCTTTCTTT. Translated: CASSLTRDRVAFF.

The V and J genes are TRBV6-5 and TRBJ1-1; unclear D gene. The CDR3 covers 15 residues. Germline lookup yields CDR1 MNHEY and CDR2 SVGAGI. V shed 5 bases and J shed 4 bases, with 17 bases lying between them. The CDR3 DNA follows: TGTGCCAGCAGTATATTGGGGAGTTGGAGCACTGAAGCTTTCTTT. This codes for CASSILGSWSTEAFF.

The chain uses TRBV4-1 and TRBJ2-7, with a weak D call TRBD2 (6 bases). Germline V gives CDR1 MGHRA, CDR2 YSYEKL. This CDR3 spans 15 amino acids. Trimming took off 5 bases at V and 6 bases at J, with 20 bases between the two ends. The CDR3 coding sequence is TGCGCCAGCAGCAAGGAGATCGCGGGGTCCGGCGAGCAGTACTTC. Its protein product is CASSKEIAGSGEQYF.